Listed below are T cell receptor beta chains from one sample, sequenced in a study of T cell responses to AZD1222 COVID-19 vaccine. Sequencing used immunoSEQ multiplex PCR; TCRdb keeps in-frame clones, though not all of them. The repertoire holds about 190,000 clones, with about nine tenths as singletons. Sequences were derived from peripheral blood, sampled on day 0 of AZD1222 vaccination. These receptors came from an adult in good health. CDR3s include the opening cysteine and the closing phenylalanine or tryptophan. A D gene is named only where the DNA matches it firmly. Not every row has a clone size; where given, it reads once, few, many or a size class.

abundance	j_gene	v_gene	len	d_gene	CDR3nt	CDR3aa
.	TRBJ2-7	TRBV19	13	TRBD2	TGTGCCAGTAGTCAATCGGGGGGGTACGAGCAGTACTTC	CASSQSGGYEQYF
.	TRBJ2-5	TRBV7-9	16	TRBD2	TGTGCCAGCAGCCCACGGACTAGCGGGGGACCAGAGACCCAGTACTTC	CASSPRTSGGPETQYF
.	TRBJ2-6	TRBV7-3	17	TRBD2	TGTGCCAGCAGCCGAGGGACTAGTACCTCTGGGGCCAACGTCCTGACTTTC	CASSRGTSTSGANVLTF
.	TRBJ2-1	TRBV7-8	15	TRBD2	TGTGCCAGCAGCGGGAGCGGGAGGGCCAATAATGAGCAGTTCTTC	CASSGSGRANNEQFF
once	TRBJ2-1	TRBV10-3	14	.	TGTGCCATCAGTGAGTCAGCGGGCGGACGGCTACAGTTCTTC	CAISESAGGRLQFF
.	TRBJ2-7	TRBV18	13	.	TGTGCCAGCTCACGCGACAGTACCTACGAGCAGTACTTC	CASSRDSTYEQYF
.	TRBJ2-3	TRBV28	14	.	TGTGCCAGCCAGGCAGACTCTTTAGCAGATACGCAGTATTTT	CASQADSLADTQYF
.	TRBJ1-4	TRBV5-5	17	.	TGTGCCAGCAGCTTGGCCGTTACATTCGGAGCTAATGAAAAACTGTTTTTT	CASSLAVTFGANEKLFF
.	TRBJ1-3	TRBV11-2	16	.	TGTGCCAGCAGCCCCCTGGGGGCATGGGGTGGATACACCATATATTTT	CASSPLGAWGGYTIYF
.	TRBJ2-7	TRBV28	13	.	TGTGCCAGCAGTTTTCTGGGTATCCACGAGCAGTACTTC	CASSFLGIHEQYF
.	TRBJ1-6	TRBV4-3	15	TRBD1	TGCGCCAGCAGCCCGGGGACAGGGTGGAATTCACCCCTCCACTTT	CASSPGTGWNSPLHF
.	TRBJ2-2	TRBV9	19	.	TGTGCCAGCAGCGTAGCTACGACCTCCCACTGGGACCCCACCGGGGAGCTGTTTTTT	CASSVATTSHWDPTGELFF
.	TRBJ2-3	TRBV7-9	15	.	TGTGCCAGCAGCGAAAGACTAGACGGACCAGTCACGCAGTATTTT	CASSERLDGPVTQYF
.	TRBJ1-2	TRBV19	15	.	TGTGCCAGTAGTATCGAGGGTACGGGGCGGACTGGCTACACCTTC	CASSIEGTGRTGYTF
.	TRBJ2-7	TRBV6-1	15	TRBD1	TGTGCCAGCAGTGAGGTAACAGGGGGCGGCTACGAGCAGTACTTC	CASSEVTGGGYEQYF
.	TRBJ2-7	TRBV19	15	TRBD2	TGTGCCAGTAGTAAAAAGCGGGGGGTTGAGGACGAGCAGTACTTC	CASSKKRGVEDEQYF
.	TRBJ1-2	TRBV18	13	.	TGTGCCAGCTCCGGATATGGAAGCTATGGCTACACCTTC	CASSGYGSYGYTF
once	TRBJ2-7	TRBV19	13	.	TGTGCCAGTAGTATCTGGGGGGTTGCCGAGCAGTACTTC	CASSIWGVAEQYF
.	TRBJ2-1	TRBV9	21	TRBD2	TGTGCCAGCAGCGTCGTTCCGACTACTAGCGGGGGGACGAGCTCCTACAATGAGCAGTTCTTC	CASSVVPTTSGGTSSYNEQFF
once	TRBJ2-1	TRBV5-4	14	.	TGTGCCAGCAGCTCCGGGTCCCCCCAATATGAGCAGTTCTTC	CASSSGSPQYEQFF
.	TRBJ1-2	TRBV4-3	15	.	TGCGCCAGCAGCCAAAGGACAGATACTAACTATGGCTACACCTTC	CASSQRTDTNYGYTF
.	TRBJ2-1	TRBV3-1/TRBV3-2	16	TRBD2	TGTGCCAGCAGCCATTGGACTAGCGGGAGGTATAATGAGCAGTTCTTC	CASSHWTSGRYNEQFF
.	TRBJ1-2	TRBV24-1	16	TRBD1	TGTGCCACCAGTGATCAAGGACAGGGGGCAGTTGATGGCTACACCTTC	CATSDQGQGAVDGYTF
.	TRBJ1-2	TRBV4-3	16	.	TGCGCCAGCAGCCAAGAAGGCGGGCCCTCTAACTATGGCTACACCTTC	CASSQEGGPSNYGYTF
.	TRBJ2-7	TRBV12-3/TRBV12-4	13	.	TGTGCCAGCAGCGGGGACGCTCTGAGGGAGCAGTACTTC	CASSGDALREQYF
.	TRBJ2-4	TRBV5-6	11	TRBD1	TGTGCCAGCAGCCTTACAGGGGATCAGTACTTC	CASSLTGDQYF
.	TRBJ2-1	TRBV7-9	13	TRBD2	TGTGCCAGCGTAGCGGGAGAGAACAATGAGCAGTTCTTC	CASVAGENNEQFF
.	TRBJ2-2	TRBV9	17	.	TGTGCCAGCAGCGTCCGGCGATCCACAGGCCCCCCCGGGGAGCTGTTTTTT	CASSVRRSTGPPGELFF
once	TRBJ2-7	TRBV29-1	14	.	TGCAGCGTTGCTACGGGGGCAGGAACCTACGAGCAGTACTTC	CSVATGAGTYEQYF
.	TRBJ2-7	TRBV28	13	.	TGTGCCAGCAGTTTTTACAGGCTCCACGAGCAGTACTTC	CASSFYRLHEQYF
.	TRBJ2-3	TRBV9	15	TRBD1	TGTGCCAGCAGCGCCGGGACAGCTAGCACAGATACGCAGTATTTT	CASSAGTASTDTQYF
.	TRBJ1-4	TRBV6-6	16	.	TGTGCCAGCAGCTTCCCACGGACGGATTCTAATGAAAAACTGTTTTTT	CASSFPRTDSNEKLFF
.	TRBJ1-1	TRBV5-1	16	.	TGCGCCAGCAGCTTGGGGGTGAGTCCACGGGACACTGAAGCTTTCTTT	CASSLGVSPRDTEAFF
.	TRBJ1-1	TRBV7-6	16	.	TGTGCCAGCAGCTTCTTCGCGGGGGCAATGAACACTGAAGCTTTCTTT	CASSFFAGAMNTEAFF
.	TRBJ2-1	TRBV9	15	.	TGTGCCAGCAGCGTAGGAGTAGCGACCTACAATGAGCAGTTCTTC	CASSVGVATYNEQFF
once	TRBJ1-2	TRBV5-1	15	TRBD1	TGCGCCAGCAGCCCGAGGACAGGGGGTGACTATGGCTACACCTTC	CASSPRTGGDYGYTF
.	TRBJ1-2	TRBV19	14	TRBD1	TGTGCCAGTACAAAAAGACAGGGGGCGGAAGGCTACACCTTC	CASTKRQGAEGYTF
.	TRBJ1-1	TRBV5-5	12	.	TGTGCCAGCAGCTTGGGGGACACTGAAGCTTTCTTT	CASSLGDTEAFF
.	TRBJ1-2	TRBV4-2	15	.	TGTGCCAGCAGCCAAGATTCGGCCAGCGTCTATGGCTACACCTTC	CASSQDSASVYGYTF
.	TRBJ2-4	TRBV29-1	13	.	TGCAGCGTTGCAGGGGGGACCAAAAACATTCAGTACTTC	CSVAGGTKNIQYF
once	TRBJ2-1	TRBV2	15	.	TGTGCCAGCACTGGAGCGGGCAGCTCCTACAATGAGCAGTTCTTC	CASTGAGSSYNEQFF